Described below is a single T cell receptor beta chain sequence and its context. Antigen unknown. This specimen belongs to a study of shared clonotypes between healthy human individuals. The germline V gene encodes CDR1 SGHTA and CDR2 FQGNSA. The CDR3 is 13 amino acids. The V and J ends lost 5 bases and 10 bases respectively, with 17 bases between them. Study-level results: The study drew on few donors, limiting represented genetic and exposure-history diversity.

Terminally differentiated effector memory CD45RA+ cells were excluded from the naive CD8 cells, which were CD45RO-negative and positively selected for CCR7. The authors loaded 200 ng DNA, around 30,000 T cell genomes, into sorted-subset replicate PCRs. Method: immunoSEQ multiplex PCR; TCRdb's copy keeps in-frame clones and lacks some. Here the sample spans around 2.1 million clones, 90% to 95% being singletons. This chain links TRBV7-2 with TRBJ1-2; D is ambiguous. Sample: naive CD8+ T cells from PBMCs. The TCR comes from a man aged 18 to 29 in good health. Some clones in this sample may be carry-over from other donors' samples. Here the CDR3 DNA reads TGTGCCAGCAGCGACCGGTCTTTAAGTTACTACACCTTC. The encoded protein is CASSDRSLSYYTF.